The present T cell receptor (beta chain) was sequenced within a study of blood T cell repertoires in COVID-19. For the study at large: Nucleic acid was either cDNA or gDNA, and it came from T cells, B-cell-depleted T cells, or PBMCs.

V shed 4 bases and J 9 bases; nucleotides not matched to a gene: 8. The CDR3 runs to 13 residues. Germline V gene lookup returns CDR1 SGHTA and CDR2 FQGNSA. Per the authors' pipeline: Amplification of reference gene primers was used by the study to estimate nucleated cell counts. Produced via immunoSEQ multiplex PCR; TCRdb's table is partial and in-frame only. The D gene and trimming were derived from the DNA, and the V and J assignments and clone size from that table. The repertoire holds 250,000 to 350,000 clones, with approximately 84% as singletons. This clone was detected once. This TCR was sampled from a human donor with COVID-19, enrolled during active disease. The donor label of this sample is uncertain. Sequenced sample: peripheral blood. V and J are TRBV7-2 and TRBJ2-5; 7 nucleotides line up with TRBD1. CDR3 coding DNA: TGTGCCAGCAGCTCGAGAACGGGACAGCCCCAGTACTTC. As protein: CASSSRTGQPQYF.